The 8 T cell receptor beta chains below come from one sample, sequenced in a study of persistence of HIV-infected CD4 T cells. Cells were stimulated with CMV-infected fibroblast lysates at roughly 10 ug/mL. CD40L-negative CD69-negative CD45RO-high memory CD4+ T cells were sorted as populations depleted of antigen-responding cells. Antigens for these TCRs are unknown. The immunoSEQ assay was version 4, run in survey mode. The data were produced by immunoSEQ multiplex PCR, yet TCRdb's version contains in-frame clones alone and is incomplete. The sample carries around 35,000 clones, approximately 80% recorded once. The sequencing here drew on CD4+ T cells sorted from PBMCs after roughly 19-hour stimulation, taken from a patient who received antiretroviral therapy. These receptors all come from an adult man with HIV who was CMV-seropositive.

The rearrangement joins TRBV4-1 to TRBJ2-7; D is undetermined. The CDR3 loop spans 11 amino acids. V gave up 3 bases and J gave up 7 bases, with 7 bases separating them. From germline, CDR1 is MGHRA and CDR2 YSYEKL. CDR3 region: CASSHAGEQYF. The CDR3 nucleotides read TGCGCCAGCAGCCACGCCGGGGAGCAGTACTTC.

The chain couples TRBV2 to TRBJ2-7, with D perhaps TRBD1 (6 bases). The CDR3 has 15 residues. V lost 7 bases, J lost 2 bases, and 18 bases lay in between. Germline values: CDR1 SNHLY, CDR2 FYNNEI. The chain's CDR3 is CASNTGSYNPYEQYF. The CDR3 DNA sequence: TGTGCCAGCAATACAGGGTCTTATAATCCCTACGAGCAGTACTTC.

The rearrangement uses TRBV6-6 and TRBJ2-7; D may match TRBD1 or TRBD2 (5 bases each). The germline CDR1 and CDR2 sequences are MNHNY and SVGAGI (reference sequence). The CDR3 covers 17 residues. V was clipped by 5 bases and J by 1 base, with 21 bases between them. CDR3 residues: CASSLGTSQRGSYEQYF. The CDR3 coding sequence is TGTGCCAGCAGTCTCGGGACGTCGCAGAGGGGATCCTACGAGCAGTACTTC.

The chain has TRBV7-3 and TRBJ1-1; D not certain. Trimming stripped 0 bases from V and 2 bases from J, with 13 bases between. Germline V lookup: CDR1 SGHTA, CDR2 FQGTGA. This CDR3 spans 16 amino acids. The CDR3: CASSLTYRDINTEAFF. In nucleotides, the CDR3 is TGTGCCAGCAGCTTAACCTATCGAGACATTAACACTGAAGCTTTCTTT.

Comments on this clone: This sample also contains other DNA sequences that code for the same CDR3. This chain joins TRBV29-1 and TRBJ2-2; 7 bases match TRBD2. After removal of 5 bases from V and 7 bases from J, the junction contained 10 bases not matched to a gene. Per the germline V gene, CDR1 is SQVTM and CDR2 is ANQGSEA. This CDR3 spans 14 amino acids. The CDR3 DNA sequence: TGCAGCGTTAATTTGGGGGGGGATGGCGGGGAGCTGTTTTTT. Protein sequence: CSVNLGGDGGELFF.

V usage is TRBV2 and J usage is TRBJ2-7; tentative D call: TRBD2 (6 bases). The V end lost 1 base, the J end lost 2 bases, and 15 bases lay between the germline ends. Germline assignment: CDR1 SNHLY and CDR2 FYNNEI. This CDR3 has 16 residues. Here the CDR3 DNA reads TGTGCCAGCAGTGAAGGGAGGGCAGCAACAACCTACGAGCAGTACTTC. Translation gives CASSEGRAATTYEQYF.

This clone was seen a few times. V and J are TRBV7-2 and TRBJ2-7; the D call may be TRBD1 or TRBD2 (5 bases each). Germline loops: CDR1 SGHTA, CDR2 FQGNSA. V lost 6 bases, J lost 3 bases, and 12 bases lay in between. The CDR3 sequence is 13 residues long. The CDR3 is CASRPSGHYEQYF. As DNA, the CDR3 is TGTGCCAGCAGACCTTCGGGGCACTACGAGCAGTACTTC. Using reference TRBV7-2 and TRBJ2-7 for the parts outside the CDR3, the full variable domain is GAGVSQSPSNKVTEKGKDVELRCDPISGHTALYWYRQSLGQGLEFLIYFQGNSAPDKSGLPSDRFSAERTGGSVSTLTIQRTQQEDSAVYLCASRPSGHYEQYFGPGTRLTVT.

The V call is TRBV7-6, the J call TRBJ1-2; D not resolved. CDR3 size: 11 residues. From germline, CDR1 is SGHVS and CDR2 FNYEAQ. Trimming took off 5 bases at V and 2 bases at J, with 3 bases between the two ends. DNA of the CDR3: TGTGCCAGCAGCATCAACTATGGCTACACCTTC. Translated, it gives CASSINYGYTF.